The clone carrying this TCR beta chain was seen once. Its cognate antigen is unknown. This sample includes further DNA sequences coding for the same CDR3. The sample belongs to a study of cytomegalovirus exposure and HLA in healthy donors. Whole-study findings and limits: Relative to equally common others, HLA-associated TCR beta chains showed greater clonal expansion in a later analysis.

Germline V gives CDR1 SNHLY, CDR2 FYNNEI. Trimming stripped 3 bases from V and 2 bases from J, with 14 bases between. The CDR3 extends over 15 amino acids. PCR employed 60 Vbeta and 13 Jbeta primers. Libraries were prepared by immunoSEQ multiplex PCR; TCRdb keeps only in-frame clonotypes and omits some of them. This table has under 200,000 clones, approximately 80% appearing once. Material: PBMCs. The clonotype comes from a woman between 18 and 30 years old in good health and CMV-seronegative. This chain links TRBV2 with TRBJ2-7, with D possibly matching TRBD2 (6 bases). The CDR3 bases are TGTGCCAGCAGTGAGGCCGGGACTGTCACCTACGAGCAGTACTTC. Its translation: CASSEAGTVTYEQYF.